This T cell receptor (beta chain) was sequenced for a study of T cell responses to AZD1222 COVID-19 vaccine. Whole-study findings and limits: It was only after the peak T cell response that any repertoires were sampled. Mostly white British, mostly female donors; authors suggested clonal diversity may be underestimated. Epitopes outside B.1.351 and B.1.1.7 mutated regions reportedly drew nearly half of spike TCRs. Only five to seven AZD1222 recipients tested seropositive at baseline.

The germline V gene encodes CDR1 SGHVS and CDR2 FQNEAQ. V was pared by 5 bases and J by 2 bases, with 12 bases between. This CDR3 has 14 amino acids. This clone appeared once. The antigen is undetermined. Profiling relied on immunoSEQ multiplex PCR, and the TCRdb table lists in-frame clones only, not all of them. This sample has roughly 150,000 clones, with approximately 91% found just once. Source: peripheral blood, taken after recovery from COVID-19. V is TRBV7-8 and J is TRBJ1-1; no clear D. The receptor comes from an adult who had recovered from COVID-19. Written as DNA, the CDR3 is TGTGCCAGCAGCCCCGAGACACCCAACACTGAAGCTTTCTTT. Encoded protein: CASSPETPNTEAFF.